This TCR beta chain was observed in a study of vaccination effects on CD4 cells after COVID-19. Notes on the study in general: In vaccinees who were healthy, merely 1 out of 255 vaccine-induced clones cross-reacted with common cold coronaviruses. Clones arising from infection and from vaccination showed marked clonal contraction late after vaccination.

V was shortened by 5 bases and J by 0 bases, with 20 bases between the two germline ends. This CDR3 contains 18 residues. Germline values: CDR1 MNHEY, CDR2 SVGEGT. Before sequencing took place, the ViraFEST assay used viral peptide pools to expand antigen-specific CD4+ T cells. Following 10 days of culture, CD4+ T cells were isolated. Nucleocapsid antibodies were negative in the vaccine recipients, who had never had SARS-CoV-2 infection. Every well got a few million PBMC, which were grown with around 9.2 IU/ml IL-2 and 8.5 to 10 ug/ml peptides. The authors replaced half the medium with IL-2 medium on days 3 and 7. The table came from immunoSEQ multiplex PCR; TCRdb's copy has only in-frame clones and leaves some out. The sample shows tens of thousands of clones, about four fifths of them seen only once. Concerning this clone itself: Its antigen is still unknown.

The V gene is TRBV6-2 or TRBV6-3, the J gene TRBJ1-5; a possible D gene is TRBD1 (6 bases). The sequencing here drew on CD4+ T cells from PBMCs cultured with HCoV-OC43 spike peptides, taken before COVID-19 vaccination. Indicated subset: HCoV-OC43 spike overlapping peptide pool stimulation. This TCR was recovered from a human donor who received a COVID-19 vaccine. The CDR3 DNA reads TGTGCCAGCAGTGGGGGGCAGGGGCTACTTTATAGCAATCAGCCCCAGCATTTT. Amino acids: CASSGGQGLLYSNQPQHF.